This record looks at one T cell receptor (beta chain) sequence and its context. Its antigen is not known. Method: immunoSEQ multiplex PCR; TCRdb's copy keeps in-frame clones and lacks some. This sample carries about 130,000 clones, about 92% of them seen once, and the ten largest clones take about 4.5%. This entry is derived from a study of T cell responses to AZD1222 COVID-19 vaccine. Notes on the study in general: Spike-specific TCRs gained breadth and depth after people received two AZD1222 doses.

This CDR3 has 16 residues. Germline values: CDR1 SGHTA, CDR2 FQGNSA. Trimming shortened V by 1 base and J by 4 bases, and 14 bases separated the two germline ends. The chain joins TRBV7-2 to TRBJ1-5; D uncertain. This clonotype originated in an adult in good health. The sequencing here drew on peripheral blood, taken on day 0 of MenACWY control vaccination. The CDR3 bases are TGTGCCAGCAGCTTAGGCGCCAGGACCCTTAATCAGCCCCAGCATTTT. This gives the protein CASSLGARTLNQPQHF.